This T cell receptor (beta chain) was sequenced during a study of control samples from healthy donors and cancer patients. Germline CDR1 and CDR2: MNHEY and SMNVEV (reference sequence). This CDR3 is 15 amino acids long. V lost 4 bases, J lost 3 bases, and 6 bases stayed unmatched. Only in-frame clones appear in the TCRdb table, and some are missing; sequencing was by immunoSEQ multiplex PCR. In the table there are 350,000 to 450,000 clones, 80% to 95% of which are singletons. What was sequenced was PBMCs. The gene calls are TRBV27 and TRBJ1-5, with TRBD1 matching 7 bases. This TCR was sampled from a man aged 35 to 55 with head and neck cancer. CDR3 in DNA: TGTGCCAGCAGTTACTCCACAGGGGTCAATCAGCCCCAGCATTTT. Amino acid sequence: CASSYSTGVNQPQHF.